This is a list of T cell receptor beta chains from one sample in a study of somatic mutations in cytotoxic T cells in rheumatoid arthritis. Sequencing used immunoSEQ multiplex PCR; TCRdb keeps in-frame clones, though not all of them. This repertoire shows about 20,000 clones, around four fifths found once; its top ten account for around 15%. The sample taken for sequencing was CD8+ T cells sorted from blood. Receptors were obtained from an adult with rheumatoid arthritis. Each CDR3 is given with its conserved first and last residue. The D gene is left open where the match is weak. Clone size, where shown, is once, few, many, or a class for clones that have expanded.

J gene: TRBJ2-1; clone size: -; D gene: TRBD2; CDR3 length: 16; V gene: TRBV7-2; CDR3 DNA: TGTGCCAGCAGCTTCCTGACTAGCGGGAGGGCTAATGAGCAGTTCTTC; CDR3 protein: CASSFLTSGRANEQFF
J gene: TRBJ2-1; clone size: -; D gene: -; CDR3 length: 12; V gene: TRBV2; CDR3 DNA: TGTGCCAGCACTCTGGGGCACAATGAGCAGTTCTTC; CDR3 protein: CASTLGHNEQFF
J gene: TRBJ2-5; clone size: few; D gene: -; CDR3 length: 13; V gene: TRBV5-4; CDR3 DNA: TGTGCCAGCAGCCCACGATTAGAAGAGACCCAGTACTTC; CDR3 protein: CASSPRLEETQYF
J gene: TRBJ2-6; clone size: -; D gene: -; CDR3 length: 14; V gene: TRBV27; CDR3 DNA: TGTGCCAGCAGGGCACACTCTGGGGCCAACGTCCTGACTTTC; CDR3 protein: CASRAHSGANVLTF
J gene: TRBJ2-7; clone size: -; D gene: -; CDR3 length: 13; V gene: TRBV29-1; CDR3 DNA: TGCAGCGTCATGCGGGACAGTCCCTACGAGCAGTACTTC; CDR3 protein: CSVMRDSPYEQYF
J gene: TRBJ2-5; clone size: -; D gene: -; CDR3 length: 13; V gene: TRBV28; CDR3 DNA: TGTGCCAGCACAAACCGAGGGCAAGAGAGCCAGTACTTC; CDR3 protein: CASTNRGQESQYF
J gene: TRBJ1-2; clone size: -; D gene: -; CDR3 length: 15; V gene: TRBV18; CDR3 DNA: TGTGCCAGCTCACCGGGACACGGGGCCGCCTATGGCTACACCTTC; CDR3 protein: CASSPGHGAAYGYTF
J gene: TRBJ2-3; clone size: few; D gene: TRBD2; CDR3 length: 15; V gene: TRBV5-1; CDR3 DNA: TGCGCCAGCAGCTTGGGACTAGCCTCCCCAGATACGCAGTATTTT; CDR3 protein: CASSLGLASPDTQYF
J gene: TRBJ2-1; clone size: -; D gene: -; CDR3 length: 16; V gene: TRBV15; CDR3 DNA: TGTGCCACCAGCAGAGGGGTAGGTGACTCCTACAATGAGCAGTTCTTC; CDR3 protein: CATSRGVGDSYNEQFF
J gene: TRBJ2-5; clone size: -; D gene: TRBD2; CDR3 length: 15; V gene: TRBV9; CDR3 DNA: TGTGCCAGCAGCGAAGGACTAGCGCATCAAGAGACCCAGTACTTC; CDR3 protein: CASSEGLAHQETQYF
J gene: TRBJ2-1; clone size: -; D gene: -; CDR3 length: 14; V gene: TRBV6-5; CDR3 DNA: TGTGCCAGCAGTCCTGGGGAACTCCGGGGTGAGCAGTTCTTC; CDR3 protein: CASSPGELRGEQFF
J gene: TRBJ1-1; clone size: -; D gene: TRBD1; CDR3 length: 14; V gene: TRBV28; CDR3 DNA: TGTGCCAGCAACACAATGGGGACAGGGCCTGAAGCTTTCTTT; CDR3 protein: CASNTMGTGPEAFF
J gene: TRBJ2-7; clone size: -; D gene: -; CDR3 length: 13; V gene: TRBV4-3; CDR3 DNA: TGCGCCAGCAGCCAAGTACTCCTCCACGAGCAGTACTTC; CDR3 protein: CASSQVLLHEQYF
J gene: TRBJ1-4; clone size: -; D gene: -; CDR3 length: 11; V gene: TRBV2; CDR3 DNA: TGTGCCAGCAGTGAGAATGAAAAACTGTTTTTT; CDR3 protein: CASSENEKLFF
J gene: TRBJ1-2; clone size: -; D gene: TRBD1; CDR3 length: 14; V gene: TRBV4-3; CDR3 DNA: TGCGCCAGCAGTCCCACAGGGGGGGCCTATGGCTACACCTTC; CDR3 protein: CASSPTGGAYGYTF
J gene: TRBJ1-2; clone size: -; D gene: TRBD1; CDR3 length: 16; V gene: TRBV28; CDR3 DNA: TGTGCCAGCAATCCTTATCAGGGGGCGGCTAACTATGGCTACACCTTC; CDR3 protein: CASNPYQGAANYGYTF
J gene: TRBJ1-1; clone size: -; D gene: TRBD1; CDR3 length: 16; V gene: TRBV14; CDR3 DNA: TGTGCCAGCAGCCAAGATCAGGGCAGGGGGACCACTGAAGCTTTCTTT; CDR3 protein: CASSQDQGRGTTEAFF
J gene: TRBJ1-1; clone size: -; D gene: TRBD1; CDR3 length: 15; V gene: TRBV25-1; CDR3 DNA: TGTGCCAGCAGTGAAATCGAGGGGGCGCGGACTGAAGCTTTCTTT; CDR3 protein: CASSEIEGARTEAFF
J gene: TRBJ1-1; clone size: -; D gene: -; CDR3 length: 14; V gene: TRBV28; CDR3 DNA: TGTGCCAGCAGTTTAATCTCCCAACCGGCTGAAGCTTTCTTT; CDR3 protein: CASSLISQPAEAFF
J gene: TRBJ2-7; clone size: -; D gene: TRBD1; CDR3 length: 13; V gene: TRBV11-3; CDR3 DNA: TGTGCCAGCAGCGAGACAGGGGGAGACGAGCAGTACTTC; CDR3 protein: CASSETGGDEQYF
J gene: TRBJ2-1; clone size: -; D gene: -; CDR3 length: 16; V gene: TRBV6-6; CDR3 DNA: TGTGCCAGCAGTTTCCATCGGGGCGCCTCCTACAATGAGCAGTTCTTC; CDR3 protein: CASSFHRGASYNEQFF
J gene: TRBJ1-1; clone size: -; D gene: -; CDR3 length: 14; V gene: TRBV6-5; CDR3 DNA: TGTGCCAGCAGTTACCATGGGACGTCAAGCCCAGCTTTCTTT; CDR3 protein: CASSYHGTSSPAFF
J gene: TRBJ1-3; clone size: -; D gene: TRBD1; CDR3 length: 16; V gene: TRBV19; CDR3 DNA: TGTGCCAGTAGTACTAACCGGGACAGAGTTCGAAACACCATATATTTT; CDR3 protein: CASSTNRDRVRNTIYF
J gene: TRBJ2-3; clone size: -; D gene: -; CDR3 length: 11; V gene: TRBV18; CDR3 DNA: TGTGCCAGCTCACGCACAGATACGCAGTATTTT; CDR3 protein: CASSRTDTQYF
J gene: TRBJ2-5; clone size: -; D gene: TRBD1; CDR3 length: 14; V gene: TRBV7-3; CDR3 DNA: TGTGCCAGCAGCTTAACAGGGGGCCGGGAGACCCAGTACTTC; CDR3 protein: CASSLTGGRETQYF
J gene: TRBJ1-2; clone size: -; D gene: -; CDR3 length: 16; V gene: TRBV7-2; CDR3 DNA: TGTGCCAGCAGCTCAACCGGGTTGTCCGGGGCCGCTGGCTACACCTTC; CDR3 protein: CASSSTGLSGAAGYTF
J gene: TRBJ1-1; clone size: -; D gene: -; CDR3 length: 15; V gene: TRBV25-1; CDR3 DNA: TGTGCCAGCGGAGGAACCACCGAAGCGAACACTGAAGCTTTCTTT; CDR3 protein: CASGGTTEANTEAFF
J gene: TRBJ1-2; clone size: -; D gene: -; CDR3 length: 17; V gene: TRBV28; CDR3 DNA: TGTGCCAGCAGTCTCCACAATCGACAGGCCTCCCCTACTCGCTACACCTTC; CDR3 protein: CASSLHNRQASPTRYTF
J gene: TRBJ1-2; clone size: -; D gene: TRBD1; CDR3 length: 17; V gene: TRBV9; CDR3 DNA: TGTGCCAGCAGCGTAAGCCAGGGGGAGCGGTCGGTCGATGGCTACACCTTC; CDR3 protein: CASSVSQGERSVDGYTF
J gene: TRBJ1-1; clone size: -; D gene: -; CDR3 length: 17; V gene: TRBV5-8; CDR3 DNA: TGTGCCAGCAGCTCTGGGGATTCTGCGATCATGAACACTGAAGCTTTCTTT; CDR3 protein: CASSSGDSAIMNTEAFF
J gene: TRBJ2-2; clone size: -; D gene: TRBD1; CDR3 length: 13; V gene: TRBV5-5; CDR3 DNA: TGTGCCAGCAGCTGGACAGGGCCCGGGGAGCTGTTTTTT; CDR3 protein: CASSWTGPGELFF
J gene: TRBJ2-5; clone size: -; D gene: -; CDR3 length: 11; V gene: TRBV25-1; CDR3 DNA: TGTGCCAGCAGCTCACAAGAGACCCAGTACTTC; CDR3 protein: CASSSQETQYF
J gene: TRBJ1-3; clone size: -; D gene: -; CDR3 length: 14; V gene: TRBV2; CDR3 DNA: TGTGCCAGCCGGGACGGAAGCTCTGGAAACACCATATATTTT; CDR3 protein: CASRDGSSGNTIYF
J gene: TRBJ1-2; clone size: -; D gene: TRBD1; CDR3 length: 15; V gene: TRBV7-3; CDR3 DNA: TGTGCCAGCAGCTTAAGCGGTAGGGACAGATCGGGCTACACCTTC; CDR3 protein: CASSLSGRDRSGYTF
J gene: TRBJ2-7; clone size: -; D gene: -; CDR3 length: 14; V gene: TRBV7-2; CDR3 DNA: TGTGCCAGCAGCCTAGACAGCTTCTCCTACGAGCAGTACTTC; CDR3 protein: CASSLDSFSYEQYF
J gene: TRBJ1-2; clone size: -; D gene: TRBD1; CDR3 length: 14; V gene: TRBV10-2; CDR3 DNA: TGCGCCAGCAGCCCAGACAGGGTGTTTTATGGCTACACCTTC; CDR3 protein: CASSPDRVFYGYTF
J gene: TRBJ1-5; clone size: -; D gene: TRBD1; CDR3 length: 15; V gene: TRBV7-2; CDR3 DNA: TGTGCCAGCAGCTTAGCGGGACAGGCTTATCAGCCCCAGCATTTT; CDR3 protein: CASSLAGQAYQPQHF
J gene: TRBJ2-2; clone size: -; D gene: TRBD2; CDR3 length: 18; V gene: TRBV19; CDR3 DNA: TGTGCCTCTAGTCGGGGACTAGCTTTTCAAACGGACACCGGGGAGCTGTTTTTT; CDR3 protein: CASSRGLAFQTDTGELFF
J gene: TRBJ1-6; clone size: -; D gene: -; CDR3 length: 12; V gene: TRBV2; CDR3 DNA: TGTGCCAGCAGTGCCGGGGGCAGGGCCCTCCACTTT; CDR3 protein: CASSAGGRALHF
J gene: TRBJ1-6; clone size: -; D gene: -; CDR3 length: 15; V gene: TRBV27; CDR3 DNA: TGTGCCAGCTCCTGGGGGGGGCTAGGAGGTTCACCCCTCCACTTT; CDR3 protein: CASSWGGLGGSPLHF
J gene: TRBJ2-7; clone size: -; D gene: TRBD1; CDR3 length: 17; V gene: TRBV28; CDR3 DNA: TGTGCCAGCAGAACACGAACCGGGACAGGGGGCAGCTACGAGCAGTACTTC; CDR3 protein: CASRTRTGTGGSYEQYF
J gene: TRBJ1-5; clone size: -; D gene: -; CDR3 length: 16; V gene: TRBV28; CDR3 DNA: TGTGCCAGCAGTTTTATAGGGTTGGGAGGCAATCAGCCCCAGCATTTT; CDR3 protein: CASSFIGLGGNQPQHF
J gene: TRBJ2-1; clone size: -; D gene: -; CDR3 length: 15; V gene: TRBV27; CDR3 DNA: TGTGCCAGCAGTTTTGGGGGGAGCTCCTACAATGAGCAGTTCTTC; CDR3 protein: CASSFGGSSYNEQFF
J gene: TRBJ1-6; clone size: -; D gene: -; CDR3 length: 14; V gene: TRBV18; CDR3 DNA: TGTGCCAGCACCCGACAGATCTATAATTCACCCCTCCACTTT; CDR3 protein: CASTRQIYNSPLHF
J gene: TRBJ1-1; clone size: -; D gene: -; CDR3 length: 12; V gene: TRBV6-6; CDR3 DNA: TGTGCCAGCAGTTACGGGGAGACTGAAGCTTTCTTT; CDR3 protein: CASSYGETEAFF
J gene: TRBJ1-2; clone size: -; D gene: -; CDR3 length: 12; V gene: TRBV4-3; CDR3 DNA: TGCGCCAGCAGGCTAGGACAGACTGGCTACACCTTC; CDR3 protein: CASRLGQTGYTF
J gene: TRBJ1-1; clone size: once; D gene: TRBD1; CDR3 length: 16; V gene: TRBV6-6; CDR3 DNA: TGTGCCAGCAGTCGTCGGGACAGAGGCACGGAGGTTGAAGCTTTCTTT; CDR3 protein: CASSRRDRGTEVEAFF
J gene: TRBJ2-2; clone size: -; D gene: TRBD2; CDR3 length: 14; V gene: TRBV10-2; CDR3 DNA: TGCGCCAGCATGGGGCGGGAGACCACCGGGGAGCTGTTTTTT; CDR3 protein: CASMGRETTGELFF
J gene: TRBJ2-7; clone size: -; D gene: TRBD2; CDR3 length: 13; V gene: TRBV5-6; CDR3 DNA: TGTGCCAGCAGCTCGGGCGGGAGCCACGAGCAGTACTTC; CDR3 protein: CASSSGGSHEQYF
J gene: TRBJ1-1; clone size: -; D gene: -; CDR3 length: 12; V gene: TRBV5-1; CDR3 DNA: TGCGCCAGCAGCTTGGAGGCCGATGAAGCTTTCTTT; CDR3 protein: CASSLEADEAFF
J gene: TRBJ1-5; clone size: -; D gene: -; CDR3 length: 15; V gene: TRBV7-9; CDR3 DNA: TGTGCCAGCAGCCGGACTACGGAGACAGGTCAGCCCCAGCATTTT; CDR3 protein: CASSRTTETGQPQHF
J gene: TRBJ2-3; clone size: -; D gene: TRBD2; CDR3 length: 17; V gene: TRBV5-1; CDR3 DNA: TGCGCCAGCAGCTTGGCTTTCCCGGGACTAGCGGCAGATACGCAGTATTTT; CDR3 protein: CASSLAFPGLAADTQYF
J gene: TRBJ2-3; clone size: -; D gene: -; CDR3 length: 15; V gene: TRBV11-2; CDR3 DNA: TGTGCCAGCAGCTTACGAGGGGCAAGGCCAGATACGCAGTATTTT; CDR3 protein: CASSLRGARPDTQYF
J gene: TRBJ1-1; clone size: -; D gene: TRBD1; CDR3 length: 13; V gene: TRBV2; CDR3 DNA: TGTGCCAGCATTCTCGACAGGGAGACTGAAGCTTTCTTT; CDR3 protein: CASILDRETEAFF
J gene: TRBJ1-1; clone size: few; D gene: -; CDR3 length: 17; V gene: TRBV2; CDR3 DNA: TGTGCCAGCAGTGATCCCAGACAGGTTGCAACGAACACTGAAGCTTTCTTT; CDR3 protein: CASSDPRQVATNTEAFF